What follows are 12 T cell receptor beta chains derived from one specimen sequenced in a study of blood T cell repertoires in COVID-19. The method was immunoSEQ multiplex PCR; TCRdb's version includes in-frame clones alone and lacks a portion of them. The sample yields roughly 260,000 clones, 80% to 90% seen once. The sample consisted of PBMCs or T cells enriched from blood (not recorded which). The receptor set was obtained from a woman aged 25-40 years with acute COVID-19.

The gene calls are TRBV7-2 and TRBJ2-3; D is undetermined. There are 12 residues in the CDR3. V was shortened by 4 bases and J by 2 bases, with 4 bases between the two germline ends. Germline-derived CDR1 and CDR2 are SGHTA and FQGNSA. The CDR3 is CASSSYTDTQYF. The CDR3, as DNA: TGTGCCAGCAGCTCCTACACAGATACGCAGTATTTT.

This clone was counted a single time. The rearrangement uses TRBV7-2 and TRBJ2-7; D might be TRBD1 (6 bases). V lost 4 bases and J lost 3, with 10 bases in between. Germline lookup yields CDR1 SGHTA and CDR2 FQGNSA. CDR3 length: 13 amino acids. The CDR3 DNA is TGTGCCAGCAGCTCTTTCAGGGGCTACGAGCAGTACTTC. Its protein is CASSSFRGYEQYF. Full variable domain (rest looked up from reference TRBV7-2 and TRBJ2-7): GAGVSQSPSNKVTEKGKDVELRCDPISGHTALYWYRQSLGQGLEFLIYFQGNSAPDKSGLPSDRFSAERTGGSVSTLTIQRTQQEDSAVYLCASSSFRGYEQYFGPGTRLTVT.

Only one count was recorded for this clone. This chain links TRBV9 with TRBJ2-5; D gene uncertain. The V gene's germline CDR1 is SGDLS and CDR2 YYNGEE. Trimming shortened V by 2 bases and J by 13 bases, and 18 bases separated the two germline ends. This CDR3 is built from 13 residues. This chain's CDR3 is CASSVAGLNSLYF. The CDR3 DNA reads as TGTGCCAGCAGCGTCGCAGGCCTGAATTCCTTGTACTTC. The whole variable domain, remainder taken from reference TRBV9 and TRBJ2-5, is DSGVTQTPKHLITATGQRVTLRCSPRSGDLSVYWYQQSLDQGLQFLIQYYNGEERAKGNILERFSAQQFPDLHSELNLSSLELGDSALYFCASSVAGLNSLYFGPGTRLLVL.

This clone showed up just once. The rearrangement joins TRBV7-9 to TRBJ1-6; D is unclear. The ends were cut back, 2 bases at V and 7 bases at J, with 15 bases in the middle. The CDR3 spans 16 residues. Germline values: CDR1 SEHNR, CDR2 FQNEAQ (reference sequence). The CDR3 is CASSLWNRRGNSPLHF. The CDR3 region has the DNA TGTGCCAGCAGCTTATGGAACCGACGGGGAAATTCACCCCTCCACTTT.

The chain has TRBV3-1 (or the pseudogene TRBV3-2) and TRBJ1-6, with 8 bases lining up with TRBD1. CDR1 LGHDT and CDR2 YNNKEL come from the germline V gene (reference sequence). The CDR3 loop spans 15 amino acids. V gave up 1 base and J gave up 8 bases; unmatched junction bases: 4. DNA of the CDR3: TGTGCCAGCAGCCAAGCGACAGGGGCTGATTCACCCCTCCACTTT. As protein: CASSQATGADSPLHF.

V gene TRBV30 combines with J gene TRBJ1-3; D is perhaps TRBD1 (5 bases). V was trimmed by 1 base and J by 0 bases, leaving 10 bases between them. CDR3 length: 15 amino acids. Germline CDR1 GTSNPN, CDR2 SVGIG (reference sequence). CDR3 bases: TGTGCCTGGAGTGGGCCAGGGATCTCTGGAAACACCATATATTTT. Protein sequence: CAWSGPGISGNTIYF.

V gene TRBV5-1 combines with J gene TRBJ1-2, with D possibly TRBD1 on 5 matching bases. The V gene lost 3 bases and the J gene lost 1 base, with 19 bases spanning the gap. Per the germline V gene, CDR1 is SGHRS and CDR2 is YFSETQ. The CDR3 sequence is 17 residues long. DNA of the CDR3: TGCGCCAGCAGCTCTCGGGGCCTACAGCGGGGTAACTATGGCTACACCTTC. It encodes CASSSRGLQRGNYGYTF.

This chain joins TRBV5-7 and TRBJ1-1; 9 nucleotides match TRBD1. TRBV5-7 has ORF status, its function being uncertain. This CDR3 spans 14 amino acids. V lost 4 bases, J lost 1 base, and 2 bases stayed unmatched. CDR3: CASSRGQGNTEAFF. The CDR3 nucleotides read TGTGCCAGCAGCAGGGGACAGGGGAACACTGAAGCTTTCTTT.

V gene TRBV18 combines with J gene TRBJ2-1; perhaps TRBD2 as D (6 bases). Germline loops: CDR1 KGHSH, CDR2 LQKENI. This CDR3 has 15 amino acids. Trimming removed 2 bases from V and 0 bases from J, with 8 bases in between. The CDR3 nucleotides are TGTGCCAGCTCACCAGGAGGGGTCTCCTACAATGAGCAGTTCTTC. It encodes CASSPGGVSYNEQFF. Supplemented by reference TRBV18 and TRBJ2-1, the full variable domain reads NAGVMQNPRHLVRRRGQEARLRCSPMKGHSHVYWYRQLPEEGLKFMVYLQKENIIDESGMPKERFSAEFPKEGPSILRIQQVVRGDSAAYFCASSPGGVSYNEQFFGPGTRLTVL.

In this sample, this clone turned up once. The V and J genes are TRBV4-3 and TRBJ1-1; D is perhaps TRBD1 (5 bases). The germline V and J ends were trimmed by 2 bases and 3 bases, with 16 bases remaining between them. The CDR3 is made up of 16 amino acids. Germline CDR1 is LGHNA and CDR2 is YSLEER. DNA for the CDR3: TGCGCCAGCAGCCAATTTACAGGAACTTGGGACACTGAAGCTTTCTTT. It codes for CASSQFTGTWDTEAFF.

This sequence joins TRBV12-5 and TRBJ1-2; D gene ambiguous. Per the germline V gene, CDR1 is LGHNT and CDR2 is FRNRAP. This CDR3 is built from 12 residues. Trimming pared 6 bases from V and 3 bases from J, leaving 8 bases between. The DNA of the CDR3 is TGTGCTAGTGGCACAGCCTACTATGGCTACACCTTC. As protein: CASGTAYYGYTF.

The chain couples TRBV6-5 to TRBJ2-7, with 9 bases lining up with TRBD2. The CDR3 spans 15 residues. J gave up 3 bases and V 6 bases, and 9 bases lay outside the gene matches. Germline lookup yields CDR1 MNHEY and CDR2 SVGAGI. The CDR3 loop is CASRGTSMRSYEQYF. DNA of the CDR3: TGTGCCAGCAGAGGGACTAGCATGCGGAGCTACGAGCAGTACTTC.